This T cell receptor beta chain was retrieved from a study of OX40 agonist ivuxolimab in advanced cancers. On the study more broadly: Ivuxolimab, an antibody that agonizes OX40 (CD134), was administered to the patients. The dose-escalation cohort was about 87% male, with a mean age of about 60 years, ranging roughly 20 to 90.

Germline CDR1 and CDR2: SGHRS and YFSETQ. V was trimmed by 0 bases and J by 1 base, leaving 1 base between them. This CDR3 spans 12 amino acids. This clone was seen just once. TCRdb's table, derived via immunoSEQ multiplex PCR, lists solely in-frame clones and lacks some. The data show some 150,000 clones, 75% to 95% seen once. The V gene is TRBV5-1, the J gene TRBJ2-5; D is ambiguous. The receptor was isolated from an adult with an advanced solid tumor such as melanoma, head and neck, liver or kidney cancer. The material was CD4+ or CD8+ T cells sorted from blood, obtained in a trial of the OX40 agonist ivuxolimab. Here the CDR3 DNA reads TGCGCCAGCAGCTTGGCCCAAGAGACCCAGTACTTC. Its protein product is CASSLAQETQYF.